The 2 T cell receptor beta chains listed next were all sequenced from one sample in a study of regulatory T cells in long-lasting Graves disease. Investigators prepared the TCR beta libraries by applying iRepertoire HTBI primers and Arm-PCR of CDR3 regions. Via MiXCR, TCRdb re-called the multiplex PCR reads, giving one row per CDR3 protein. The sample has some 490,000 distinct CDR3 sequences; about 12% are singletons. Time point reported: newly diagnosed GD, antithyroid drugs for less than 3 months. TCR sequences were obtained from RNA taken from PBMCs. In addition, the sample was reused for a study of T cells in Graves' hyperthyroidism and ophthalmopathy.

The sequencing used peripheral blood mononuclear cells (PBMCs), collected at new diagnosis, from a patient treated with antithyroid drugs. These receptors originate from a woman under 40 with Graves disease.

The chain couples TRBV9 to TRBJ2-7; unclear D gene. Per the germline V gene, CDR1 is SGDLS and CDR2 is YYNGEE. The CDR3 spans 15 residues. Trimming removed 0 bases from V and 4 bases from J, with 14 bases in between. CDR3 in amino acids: CASSVGPVLGYEQYF. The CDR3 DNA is TGTGCCAGCAGCGTAGGCCCAGTTTTGGGGTACGAGCAGTACTTC.

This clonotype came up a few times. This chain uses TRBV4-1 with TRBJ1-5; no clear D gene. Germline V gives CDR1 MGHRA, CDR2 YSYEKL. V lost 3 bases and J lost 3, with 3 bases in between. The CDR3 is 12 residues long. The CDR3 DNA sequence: TGCGCCAGCAGCCACAACAATCAGCCCCAGCATTTT. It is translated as CASSHNNQPQHF.